These 25 T cell receptor beta chains originate from one sample sequenced in a study of T cells in Graves' hyperthyroidism and ophthalmopathy. The investigators amplified TCR beta CDR3 regions from RNA transcripts. RT-PCR in the first round (using the HTBI primer set) targeted the TCR CDR3. TCRdb reprocessed the multiplex PCR reads via MiXCR and lists one record per CDR3 protein. The sample includes about 570,000 distinct CDR3 sequences, 46% of them seen just once. Sample: peripheral blood or thyroid tissue (not recorded which). The receptor set was obtained from an adult woman with Graves' disease, either hyperthyroidism or ophthalmopathy (not recorded which).

There are many counts of this clonotype. V is TRBV7-2 and J is TRBJ1-1; TRBD1 agrees at 10 bases. V shed 5 bases, J shed 9 bases, and the junction held 9 bases outside the gene matches. The CDR3 loop spans 14 amino acids. CDR1 SGHTA and CDR2 FQGNSA come from the germline V gene. This CDR3 reads CASSEGQGLGKAFF. The CDR3, as DNA: TGTGCCAGCAGCGAGGGACAGGGGCTCGGGAAAGCTTTCTTT.

The genes are TRBV10-3 and TRBJ1-3; 10 nucleotides agree with TRBD1. The J segment lost 3 bases and the V segment lost 6 bases, leaving 11 bases of the junction unmatched. CDR3 size: 17 residues. Per germline, CDR1 ENHRY and CDR2 SYGVKD. CDR3 bases: TGTGCCATCAGCCGGACAGGGGGGAACGAGAGTGGAAACACCATATATTTT. Residues: CAISRTGGNESGNTIYF.

This clonotype has a single count. The chain couples TRBV20-1 to TRBJ2-5, with D possibly TRBD2 on 5 matching bases. This CDR3 spans 12 amino acids. The V end lost 3 bases, the J end lost 6 bases, and 11 bases lay between the germline ends. Germline assignment: CDR1 DFQATT and CDR2 SNEGSKA (reference sequence). The CDR3 sequence: CSARGRGQTQYF. The CDR3 coding sequence is TGCAGTGCTAGGGGCCGAGGGCAGACCCAGTACTTC.

This clonotype was recorded a few times. J is TRBJ1-2 and V is TRBV24-1; 7 bases agree with TRBD1. After removal of 4 bases from V and 2 bases from J, the junction contained 9 bases not matched to a gene. Germline CDR1 reads KGHDR; CDR2 reads SFDVKD. The CDR3 length is 16 residues. In nucleotides, the CDR3 is TGTGCCACCAGTGACACCGGACAGGCCGACAACTATGGCTACACCTTC. Its protein product is CATSDTGQADNYGYTF.

V usage is TRBV10-3 and J usage is TRBJ1-1; weak D call: TRBD1 (5 bases). Germline V gene data show CDR1 as ENHRY and CDR2 as SYGVKD. With 0 bases removed from V and 1 base from J, the gap between germline ends came to 12 bases. The CDR3 is 16 amino acids. CDR3 residues: CAISESRGLANTEAFF. CDR3 coding DNA: TGTGCCATCAGTGAGTCGAGGGGATTGGCGAACACTGAAGCTTTCTTT.

The chain carries TRBV27 and TRBJ2-2; TRBD2 agrees at 7 bases. The CDR3 totals 16 residues. Germline V gene lookup returns CDR1 MNHEY and CDR2 SMNVEV (reference sequence). V trimming: 2 bases; J trimming: 5 bases; junction bases outside the gene matches: 8. The DNA of the CDR3 is TGTGCCAGCAGTTTAGTGGCGGGAGTTGGAACCGGGGAGCTGTTTTTT. Translation gives CASSLVAGVGTGELFF.

The rearrangement uses TRBV24-1 and TRBJ2-5; D gene unclear. Germline assignment: CDR1 KGHDR and CDR2 SFDVKD. V was shortened by 2 bases and J by 3 bases, with 6 bases between the two germline ends. The CDR3 loop spans 13 amino acids. CDR3 sequence: CATSDSYKETQYF. DNA for the CDR3: TGTGCCACCAGTGATTCGTACAAAGAGACCCAGTACTTC.

The table lists this clonotype with a count of one. The conserved closing phenylalanine or tryptophan is absent in this CDR3, likely reflecting a read error. The DNA is omitted, as the CDR3 cannot be located on it reliably, and the CDR3 follows TCRdb's listing. The V and J genes are TRBV19 and TRBJ1-3. The V gene's germline CDR1 is LNHDA and CDR2 SQIVND (reference sequence). The CDR3 spans 9 residues, counting both ends. The CDR3 sequence: CASTVAHNT.

CDR3 nucleotides: TGCAGTGCAACCGGAGGTTTGAGTCAGCCCCAGCATTTT. It translates to CSATGGLSQPQHF. The chain combines TRBV20-1 with TRBJ1-5; D not resolved. This CDR3 region has 13 residues. V lost 6 bases, J lost 6 bases, and 15 bases lay in between. The germline V gene has CDR1 DFQATT and CDR2 SNEGSKA (reference sequence).

The CDR3, as DNA: TGCGCCAGCAGCTTGGGGCCCGCCTACGAGCAGTACTTC. It translates to CASSLGPAYEQYF. The genes are TRBV5-1 and TRBJ2-7; D gene unclear. CDR3 size: 13 residues. Trimming removed 0 bases from V and 2 bases from J, with 6 bases in between. Germline values: CDR1 SGHRS, CDR2 YFSETQ.

As for this clonotype: Likely a read error: the CDR3 ends without its conserved phenylalanine or tryptophan. The V and J genes are TRBV24-1 and TRBJ1-2; D perhaps matches TRBD1 (6 bases). This CDR3 region has 15 residues. Looked up from germline, CDR1 is KGHDR and CDR2 is SFDVKD. Trimming took 4 bases from V and 8 from J, leaving 19 bases between them. The CDR3 DNA sequence: TGTGCCACCAGTGACCCGACAGGCCCGAGCGGAGGCTACACCCTC. Translated, it gives CATSDPTGPSGGYTL.

This clonotype came up many times. This chain connects TRBV5-1 to TRBJ2-5, with D possibly TRBD2 on 6 matching bases. The germline gives CDR1 SGHRS, CDR2 YFSETQ. V was cut by 4 bases and J by 2 bases, with 18 bases left in between. The CDR3 contains 16 residues. The CDR3 loop reads CASSPRGGLGQETQYF. CDR3 DNA: TGCGCCAGCAGCCCGCGAGGAGGGTTAGGTCAAGAGACCCAGTACTTC.

This clonotype was seen at least ten times. This sequence joins TRBV4-2 and TRBJ2-6, with 10 bases fitting TRBD1. Looked up from germline, CDR1 is LGHNA and CDR2 is YNFKEQ. V dropped 4 bases and J dropped 4; count of bases not matched to a gene: 1. The CDR3 totals 15 residues. For the CDR3, the DNA is TGTGCCAGCAGCCGACAGGGGGCAGGGGCCAACGTCCTGACTTTC. Encoded protein: CASSRQGAGANVLTF.

This clonotype was seen many times. The V call is TRBV19, the J call TRBJ1-5, with a tentative D call TRBD1 (5 bases). This CDR3 has 14 amino acids. The germline gives CDR1 LNHDA, CDR2 SQIVND (reference sequence). The ends were cut back, 6 bases at V and 5 bases at J, with 14 bases in the middle. CDR3 nucleotides: TGTGCCAGTAGCCTGAGGACACCCCATCAGCCCCAGCATTTT. Translating it yields CASSLRTPHQPQHF.

J is TRBJ2-2 and V is TRBV7-8, with 8 bases fitting TRBD1. Germline loops: CDR1 SGHVS, CDR2 FQNEAQ. The CDR3 is made up of 13 amino acids. V lost 6 bases to trimming and J lost 6 bases; unmatched junction nucleotides: 3. DNA of the CDR3: TGTGCCAGCAGTGAACAGGGGGCCGGGGAGCTGTTTTTT. Protein sequence: CASSEQGAGELFF.

This clonotype was counted ten times or more. CDR3 nucleotide sequence: TGTGCCAGCAGCTTAGCGGGGGGACAGGGGCTGCGAGGCTACACCTTC. Amino acids: CASSLAGGQGLRGYTF. V gene TRBV7-9 combines with J gene TRBJ1-2; 10 bases line up with TRBD1. This CDR3 comprises 16 residues. The germline CDR1 and CDR2 sequences are SEHNR and FQNEAQ (reference sequence). The trim removed 0 bases at V and 8 bases at J, leaving 9 bases unmatched.

This clonotype was seen many times. The chain uses TRBV7-9 and TRBJ1-1, with TRBD1 as a possible D gene (6 bases). The CDR3 covers 13 residues. Trimming removed 5 bases from V and 3 bases from J, with 10 bases in between. CDR1 is SEHNR, CDR2 FQNEAQ, per germline (reference sequence). The DNA of the CDR3 is TGTGCCAGCAGCGATACAGGGTACACTGAAGCTTTCTTT. Translating it yields CASSDTGYTEAFF. Filled out from reference TRBV7-9 and TRBJ1-1, the complete variable domain reads DTGVSQNPRHKITKRGQNVTFRCDPISEHNRLYWYRQTLGQGPEFLTYFQNEAQLEKSRLLSDRFSAERPKGSFSTLEIQRTEQGDSAMYLCASSDTGYTEAFFGQGTRLTVV.

The chain combines TRBV7-2 with TRBJ2-2, with D possibly TRBD1 on 6 matching bases. The CDR3 sequence is 15 residues long. Trimming pared 2 bases from V and 0 bases from J, leaving 7 bases between. Germline V gene data show CDR1 as SGHTA and CDR2 as FQGNSA. This CDR3 is CASSLWGPNTGELFF. The CDR3 coding sequence is TGTGCCAGCAGCTTATGGGGGCCGAACACCGGGGAGCTGTTTTTT.

The chain recombines TRBV29-1 with TRBJ2-7, with D perhaps matching TRBD1 (5 bases). The CDR3 contains 13 residues. Between the trimmed V and J ends, which lost 4 bases and 5 bases, there was a span of 15 bases. Germline V gene lookup returns CDR1 SQVTM and CDR2 ANQGSEA. Here the CDR3 reads CSVATGLTNEQYF. The CDR3 DNA is TGCAGCGTTGCAACAGGCCTTACTAACGAGCAGTACTTC.

This clonotype was observed many times. The rearrangement links TRBV10-2 to TRBJ2-7; TRBD1 is a possible D gene (6 bases). CDR1 is WSHSY and CDR2 is SAAADI in the germline V gene. The CDR3 consists of 14 residues. Trimming took 2 bases from V and 0 from J, leaving 8 bases between them. The CDR3 region has the DNA TGCGCCAGCAGTGAGACAGGGCACTCCTACGAGCAGTACTTC. Its translation is CASSETGHSYEQYF.

This chain uses TRBV10-3 with TRBJ1-1; D not resolved. The CDR3 consists of 17 residues. With 6 bases removed from V and 6 bases from J, the gap between germline ends came to 26 bases. Germline lookup yields CDR1 ENHRY and CDR2 SYGVKD. This CDR3 is CAISNRAGEHRGAEAFF. The CDR3, as DNA: TGTGCCATCAGCAACCGGGCCGGAGAACACCGGGGAGCTGAAGCTTTCTTT.

The gene calls are TRBV19 and TRBJ1-1; D gene unclear. The CDR3 sequence is 15 residues long. V lost 1 base to trimming and J lost 5 bases, with 14 bases between them. In germline, CDR1 is LNHDA, CDR2 SQIVND (reference sequence). The CDR3 DNA sequence: TGTGCCAGTAGTATAGTGGGCAGTCCGCCGACTGAAGCTTTCTTT. Translating it yields CASSIVGSPPTEAFF. Full variable domain (remainder filled in from reference TRBV19 and TRBJ1-1): DGGITQSPKYLFRKEGQNVTLSCEQNLNHDAMYWYRQDPGQGLRLIYYSQIVNDFQKGDIAEGYSVSREKKESFPLTVTSAQKNPTAFYLCASSIVGSPPTEAFFGQGTRLTVV.

This chain uses TRBV7-9 with TRBJ1-2; no definite D call. This CDR3 has 13 amino acids. CDR1 SEHNR and CDR2 FQNEAQ come from the germline V gene (reference sequence). V gave up 5 bases and J gave up 7 bases, with 14 bases separating them. CDR3 protein: CASSPQVGFGYTF. CDR3 in DNA: TGTGCCAGCAGCCCCCAGGTTGGGTTTGGCTACACCTTC.

The rearrangement links TRBV10-3 to TRBJ2-5; no clear D. This CDR3 has 14 residues. Germline CDR1 ENHRY, CDR2 SYGVKD. The V end lost 0 bases, the J end lost 2 bases, and 7 bases lay between the germline ends. The CDR3 protein is CAISESKSQETQYF. The CDR3 DNA is TGTGCCATCAGTGAGTCCAAGTCTCAAGAGACCCAGTACTTC.

The rearrangement uses TRBV5-1 and TRBJ1-2; D not resolved. The CDR3 totals 17 residues. Trimming took 1 base from V and 0 from J, leaving 16 bases between them. The germline gives CDR1 SGHRS, CDR2 YFSETQ. This CDR3 reads CASSLNIVRFPNYGYTF. In DNA, the CDR3 is TGCGCCAGCAGCTTGAACATCGTTAGGTTCCCTAACTATGGCTACACCTTC.